This T cell receptor (beta chain) was sequenced during a study of T-cell memory formation after mild COVID-19. One entry per CDR3 protein results from TCRdb running MiXCR on the 5' RACE reads. The sample records fewer than 700,000 distinct CDR3 sequences, 15% to 20% being singletons. The V and J ends lost 0 bases and 0 bases, in that order; junction bases with no gene match: 9. This CDR3 is built from 18 residues. Germline CDR1 LNHNV, CDR2 YYDKDF (reference sequence). The chain has TRBV15 and TRBJ1-1, with 8 bases identical to TRBD1. The origin of this receptor is an adult woman who had mild COVID-19 (a few samples of this study predate the infection). Cell type and time point are not known. Sequencing was done on a sample of PBMCs or a T cell subset sorted from them (not recorded which). The CDR3: CATSRDWGQVKVNTEAFF. In nucleotides, the CDR3 is TGTGCCACCAGCAGAGATTGGGGACAGGTGAAGGTGAACACTGAAGCTTTCTTT.